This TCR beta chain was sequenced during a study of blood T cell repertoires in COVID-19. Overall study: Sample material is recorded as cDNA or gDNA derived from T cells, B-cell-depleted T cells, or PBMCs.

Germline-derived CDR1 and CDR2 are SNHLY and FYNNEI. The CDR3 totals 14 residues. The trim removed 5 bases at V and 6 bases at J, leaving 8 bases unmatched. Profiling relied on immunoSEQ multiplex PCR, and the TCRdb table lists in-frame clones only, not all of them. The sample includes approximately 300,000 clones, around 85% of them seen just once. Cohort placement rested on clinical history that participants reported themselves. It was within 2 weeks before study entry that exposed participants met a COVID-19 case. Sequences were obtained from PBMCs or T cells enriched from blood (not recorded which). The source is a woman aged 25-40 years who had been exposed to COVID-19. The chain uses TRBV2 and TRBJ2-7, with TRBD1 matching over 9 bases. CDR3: CASSKGTGRGEQYF. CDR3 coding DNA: TGTGCCAGCAGTAAGGGGACAGGGAGAGGCGAGCAGTACTTC.